This T cell receptor (beta chain) was sequenced in a study of T cells after yellow fever vaccination. For the study at large: The authors prepared low-cell-number fractions using SMART-Seq v4 Ultra Low Input.

Trimming took off 2 bases at V and 1 base at J, with 10 bases between the two ends. The length of the CDR3 is 15 residues. CDR1 is MNHEY and CDR2 is SVGAGI in the germline V gene. At least ten counts were recorded for this clonotype. A universal primer site and UMIs were added as TCR cDNA was made by 5'RACE template switching. One entry per CDR3 protein results from TCRdb running MiXCR on the 5' RACE reads. The repertoire includes approximately 150,000 distinct CDR3 sequences, 7.7% of them detected once, and under 0.95% sits in the top ten. The sample consisted of CD4+ T cells sorted from PBMCs, taken 5 days after the yellow fever booster vaccination. This clonotype was obtained from a man under 40 who received the YFV17D yellow fever vaccine. The chain couples TRBV6-5 to TRBJ2-3; D possibly corresponds to TRBD2 (5 bases). CDR3 nucleotide sequence: TGTGCCAGCAGTTACGGAGGATTCCGCACAGATACGCAGTATTTT. It yields the protein CASSYGGFRTDTQYF.